This T cell receptor beta chain originates from a study of control samples from healthy donors and cancer patients. Clones were read by immunoSEQ multiplex PCR, and TCRdb kept only the in-frame ones, dropping some. The data hold hundreds of thousands of clones, with about 93% observed a single time. The germline CDR1 and CDR2 sequences are LGHDT and YNNKEL (reference sequence). V was cut by 3 bases and J by 3 bases, with 15 bases left in between. The length of the CDR3 is 15 residues. This TCR was recovered from a man aged 35 to 55 with head and neck cancer. The chain combines TRBV3-1 (or the pseudogene TRBV3-2) with TRBJ2-7; D tentatively reads TRBD1 or TRBD2 (5 bases each). Sequencing was carried out using PBMCs. CDR3 DNA: TGTGCCAGCAGCCAGACGAGGGGCCAGGGCTACGAGCAGTACTTC. Its translation: CASSQTRGQGYEQYF.